The clone carrying this T cell receptor beta chain has ten or more counts. Its antigen is as yet unknown. Germline CDR1 and CDR2: LGHDT and YNNKEL (reference sequence). The CDR3 totals 15 residues. V lost 4 bases to trimming and J lost 12 bases, with 24 bases between them. The sample originates from a study of human T cells and chemical hapten exposure. Study details: Patches that contained 0.01% DPC were applied to the upper back and read at 6 days.

TCRdb re-called the RACE reads with MiXCR, one entry per CDR3 protein. The data hold 35,000 to 45,000 distinct CDR3 sequences, with 8% to 9% observed a single time. Findings and limits, study-wide: Expanded TCRs produced significantly more large CDR3 similarity clusters than controls did.

This sample's time point: patch test 2, 6 weeks after DPC sensitization. Specified treatment: therapeutic diphenylcyclopropenone sensitization with weekly scalp DPC. Sequenced material: whole blood, taken in connection with sensitization to the hapten diphenylcyclopropenone (DPC). The chain uses TRBV3-1 and TRBJ1-2; a weak D match, TRBD1 (6 bases). This TCR came from a woman in her 40s with alopecia areata. Some clones in this sample may be carry-over from other donors' samples. The CDR3 DNA follows: TGTGCCAGCAGCCCCGGGGAAGGGGGTTCCTGGAGTAACACCTTC. This gives the protein CASSPGEGGSWSNTF.